The sample holds a few counts of the clone carrying this T cell receptor beta chain. Its specificity is not known. Trimming removed 5 bases from V and 8 bases from J, with 21 bases in between. CDR1 and CDR2 from the germline V gene are LNHDA and SQIVND (reference sequence). This CDR3 contains 15 residues. An equimolar mix of two oligonucleotides served as the beta constant-region primer for TRBC1 and TRBC2. One entry per CDR3 protein, called by TCRdb with MiXCR from the UMI-ligation and nested PCR reads. The sample contains roughly 91,000 distinct CDR3 sequences, under 15% of which appear only once. The sample originates from a study of naive and memory T cell subsets. Overall study results and limits: The power law exponent of TCR abundance differed between naive and memory cells. Clonotypes here are unpaired alpha or beta chain sequences. Diversity fell and Gini index rose from naive through CM, EM, EMRA.

The gene calls are TRBV19 and TRBJ1-1, with D maybe TRBD1 (5 bases). The sample taken for sequencing was central memory CD4+ T cells from blood. The clonotype comes from a human donor in good health. The CDR3 here is CASSPADPAGREAFF. In DNA form, the CDR3 reads TGTGCCAGTAGTCCAGCGGACCCCGCAGGGAGGGAAGCTTTCTTT.